This is a list of T cell receptor beta chains from one sample in a study of T-cell reconstitution after alpha-beta-depleted transplantation in children. TCRdb re-analysed the PCR reads in MiXCR, keeping a single row per CDR3 protein. The sample records about 200,000 distinct CDR3 sequences, more than 15% being singletons. The sample was PBMCs, mostly from graft donor cells, taken 360 days after TCRalphabeta/CD19-depleted stem cell transplant. These receptor sequences come from a male patient between 2 and 15 years old who had a stem cell transplant for acute lymphoblastic leukemia, so the T cells may come from the graft donor. The CDR3 runs from the conserved cysteine through the conserved F or W. D genes are given only for firm matches. The listing skips clone size in some rows; elsewhere it reads once, few, many or a size class.

TRBV7-9,TRBJ2-7,-,-,CASKGLASYEQYF,TGTGCCAGCAAGGGACTGGCCTCCTACGAGCAGTACTTC
TRBV25-1,TRBJ2-3,TRBD2,once,CASSDGSGVDTQYF,TGTGCCAGCAGTGATGGTAGCGGGGTAGATACGCAGTATTTT
TRBV5-1,TRBJ2-1,TRBD2,-,CASSLPGGGSYNEQFF,TGCGCCAGCAGCTTGCCGGGGGGGGGCTCCTACAATGAGCAGTTCTTC
TRBV20-1,TRBJ2-2,TRBD1,few,CSARALTGQGSLINTGELFF,TGCAGTGCTAGAGCCCTAACTGGACAGGGGAGTTTGATAAACACCGGGGAGCTGTTTTTT
TRBV11-2,TRBJ2-7,-,-,CASSLETGEAYEQYF,TGTGCCAGCAGCTTAGAAACGGGAGAGGCCTACGAGCAGTACTTC
TRBV5-5,TRBJ2-2,-,-,CASSLAFRGNTGELFF,TGTGCCAGCAGCTTGGCCTTCCGTGGGAACACCGGGGAGCTGTTTTTT
TRBV5-5,TRBJ2-2,TRBD1,few,CASSATRIQGAGELFF,TGTGCCAGCAGCGCAACACGGATACAGGGGGCCGGGGAGCTGTTTTTT
TRBV6-2/TRBV6-3,TRBJ2-7,-,few,CASSYPSLLSYEQYF,TGTGCCAGCAGTTACCCCTCCTTACTCAGCTACGAGCAGTACTTC
TRBV3-1,TRBJ2-1,TRBD2,few,CASSRTSGGYNEQFF,TGTGCCAGCAGCCGCACTAGCGGGGGATACAATGAGCAGTTCTTC
TRBV4-3,TRBJ2-1,TRBD2,few,CASSQDGGTSGVNEQFF,TGCGCCAGCAGCCAAGATGGGGGGACTAGCGGGGTGAATGAGCAGTTCTTC
TRBV24-1,TRBJ1-5,-,many,CATTGARGQPQHF,TGTGCCACCACAGGGGCTCGAGGTCAGCCCCAGCATTTT
TRBV13,TRBJ2-2,TRBD2,many,CASSLVLAGNTGELFF,TGTGCCAGCAGCTTAGTACTAGCGGGGAACACCGGGGAGCTGTTTTTT
TRBV15,TRBJ2-1,TRBD1,-,CATRDRPISYNEQFF,TGTGCCACCAGGGACAGGCCGATCTCCTACAATGAGCAGTTCTTC
TRBV2,TRBJ2-5,TRBD2,few,CASSDLRLAGGRETQYF,TGTGCCAGCAGTGACCTCCGACTAGCGGGGGGTCGAGAGACCCAGTACTTC
TRBV6-1,TRBJ1-2,-,-,CASSENRSPYTF,TGTGCCAGCAGTGAAAACAGATCCCCCTACACCTTC
TRBV29-1,TRBJ2-7,-,medium-sized,CSVESGSEQYF,TGCAGCGTTGAAAGCGGGTCCGAGCAGTACTTC
TRBV29-1,TRBJ1-1,TRBD1,-,CSAQGASLTEAFF,TGCAGCGCACAGGGGGCATCCCTTACTGAAGCTTTCTTT
TRBV20-1,TRBJ1-5,-,few,CSAPNGETLSNQPQHF,TGCAGTGCCCCTAATGGGGAAACCCTTAGCAATCAGCCCCAGCATTTT
TRBV5-1,TRBJ2-1,TRBD2,many,CASSFDGGANEQFF,TGCGCCAGCAGCTTTGACGGGGGGGCCAATGAGCAGTTCTTC
TRBV7-9,TRBJ2-5,-,few,CASSPVRNQETQYF,TGTGCCAGCAGCCCCGTCAGAAATCAAGAGACCCAGTACTTC
TRBV5-1,TRBJ1-2,TRBD1,once,CASSPDRVYGYTF,TGCGCCAGCAGCCCGGACAGGGTGTATGGCTACACCTTC
TRBV11-2,TRBJ2-7,TRBD1,-,CASSGFHPYRGTYEQYF,TGTGCCAGCAGCGGTTTTCATCCCTACAGGGGTACCTACGAGCAGTACTTC
TRBV29-1,TRBJ2-1,TRBD1,-,CSAPGQELGNEQFF,TGCAGCGCTCCGGGACAGGAGTTGGGCAATGAGCAGTTCTTC
TRBV7-2,TRBJ2-7,-,-,CASSPSGTGSYEQYF,TGTGCCAGCAGCCCCTCCGGGACCGGATCCTACGAGCAGTACTTC
TRBV6-2/TRBV6-3,TRBJ2-4,-,-,CASSALFLAKNIQYF,TGTGCCAGCAGTGCCCTCTTTCTAGCCAAAAACATTCAGTACTTC
TRBV5-5,TRBJ2-3,-,-,CASRWGVADTQYF,TGTGCCAGCCGCTGGGGGGTGGCAGATACGCAGTATTTT
TRBV5-1,TRBJ2-7,TRBD2,few,CASSASGGAYEQYF,TGCGCCAGCAGCGCTAGCGGGGGGGCCTACGAGCAGTACTTC
TRBV9,TRBJ2-2,TRBD1,few,CASSATGGRTGELFF,TGTGCCAGCAGCGCGACAGGGGGGAGGACCGGGGAGCTGTTTTTT
TRBV5-1,TRBJ2-1,TRBD2,few,CASSSPTSGGGEQFF,TGCGCCAGCAGCTCACCGACTAGCGGGGGCGGTGAGCAGTTCTTC
TRBV10-2,TRBJ2-7,TRBD2,many,CASTEAGGTYEQYF,TGCGCCAGCACCGAAGCGGGGGGCACCTACGAGCAGTACTTC
TRBV5-6,TRBJ2-7,-,few,CASSFGRVVEQYF,TGTGCCAGCAGCTTCGGCAGGGTAGTCGAGCAGTACTTC
TRBV29-1,TRBJ1-2,TRBD1,many,CSVSTGNTNYGYTF,TGCAGCGTGTCGACAGGGAATACTAACTATGGCTACACCTTC
TRBV12-3/TRBV12-4,TRBJ1-1,-,-,CASSLSRAPGEAFF,TGTGCCAGCAGTCTCTCCAGGGCCCCCGGAGAAGCTTTCTTT
TRBV12-3/TRBV12-4,TRBJ2-7,TRBD2,-,CASSRTSDYEQYF,TGTGCCAGCAGCCGGACTAGTGACTACGAGCAGTACTTC
TRBV5-1,TRBJ1-4,-,few,CASSLEHRRNEKLFF,TGCGCCAGCAGCTTGGAACACCGACGTAATGAAAAACTGTTTTTT
TRBV10-1,TRBJ2-2,-,few,CASSAQGGTGTGELFF,TGCGCCAGCAGTGCCCAGGGGGGAACAGGCACCGGGGAGCTGTTTTTT
TRBV3-1,TRBJ1-2,TRBD1,-,CASSQSARRTGGYYGYTF,TGTGCCAGCAGCCAATCGGCCCGGAGGACAGGGGGCTACTATGGCTACACCTTC
TRBV5-1,TRBJ2-6,-,-,CASSLAVSTGANVLTF,TGCGCCAGCAGCTTGGCCGTCTCCACGGGGGCCAACGTCCTGACTTTC
TRBV20-1,TRBJ1-5,-,-,CSANHIATRNQPQHF,TGCAGTGCCAACCACATCGCGACCCGCAATCAGCCCCAGCATTTT
TRBV10-3,TRBJ2-7,-,few,CAISESKARALEQYF,TGTGCCATCAGTGAGTCGAAGGCTAGGGCCCTGGAGCAGTACTTC
TRBV5-6,TRBJ2-1,-,-,CASSLISPNEQFF,TGTGCCAGCAGCTTGATTAGCCCCAATGAGCAGTTCTTC